The sequence of this T cell receptor beta chain was determined in a study of blood T cell repertoires in COVID-19. Study summary: Samples representing acute and convalescent COVID-19 were sourced from the United States, Italy and Spain. T cells, B-cell-depleted T cells, or PBMCs provided the cDNA or gDNA that served as material.

Per the study methods: Amplifying reference gene primers gave estimates of nucleated cell counts. Some clones are missing from TCRdb's copy, which holds only in-frame ones; the method was immunoSEQ multiplex PCR. From that table come the V and J calls and clone size; the DNA was used to work out D and trimming. The profile shows tens of thousands of clones, 80% of them singletons. The CDR3 has 15 residues. Germline V lookup: CDR1 SGHRS, CDR2 YFSETQ. V dropped 5 bases and J dropped 3 bases, with 17 bases sitting between them. This sequence was found in a human donor in a cohort sampled during active COVID-19. The chain combines TRBV5-1 with TRBJ1-2; weak D call: TRBD1 (6 bases). The sample consisted of peripheral blood. The CDR3 here is CASRRWDTKDYGYTF. CDR3 nucleotide sequence: TGCGCCAGCAGGCGGTGGGACACGAAAGACTATGGCTACACCTTC. The full variable domain, rest sourced from reference TRBV5-1 and TRBJ1-2, is KAGVTQTPRYLIKTRGQQVTLSCSPISGHRSVSWYQQTPGQGLQFLFEYFSETQRNKGNFPGRFSGRQFSNSRSEMNVSTLELGDSALYLCASRRWDTKDYGYTFGSGTRLTVV.